This T cell receptor (beta chain) was recorded in a study of control samples from healthy donors and cancer patients. The CDR3 totals 16 residues. After removal of 3 bases from V and 6 bases from J, the junction contained 10 bases not matched to a gene. The V gene's germline CDR1 is SGHNT and CDR2 YYREEE (reference sequence). The assay was immunoSEQ multiplex PCR, and TCRdb's table has in-frame clones only and misses some. This repertoire shows 120,000 or so clones, around 86% found once; its top ten account for around 8.7%. The sequence came from a man in his forties or fifties in good health. V gene TRBV5-4 combines with J gene TRBJ2-3, with 10 bases matching TRBD1. The sequenced sample was blood. The CDR3 region is CASSWRDRGLGDTQYF. CDR3 bases: TGTGCCAGCAGCTGGCGAGACAGGGGGCTGGGGGATACGCAGTATTTT.